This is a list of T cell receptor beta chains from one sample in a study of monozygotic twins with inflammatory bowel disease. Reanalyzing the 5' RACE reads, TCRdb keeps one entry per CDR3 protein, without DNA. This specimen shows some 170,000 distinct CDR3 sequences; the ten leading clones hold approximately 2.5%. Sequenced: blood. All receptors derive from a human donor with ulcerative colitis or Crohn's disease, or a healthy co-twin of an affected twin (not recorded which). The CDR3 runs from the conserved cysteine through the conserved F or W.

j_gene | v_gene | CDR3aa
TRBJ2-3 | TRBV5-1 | CASSAGTGDADTQYF
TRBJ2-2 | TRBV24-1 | CATSDKLAGVSTGELFF
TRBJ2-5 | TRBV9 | CASSSTGETQYF
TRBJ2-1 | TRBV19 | CASTDSPGTGYNEQFF
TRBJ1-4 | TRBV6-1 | CASSEEGQINEKLFF
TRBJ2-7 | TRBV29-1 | CSVRGQGGYEQYF
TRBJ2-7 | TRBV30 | CAWKGTYEQYF
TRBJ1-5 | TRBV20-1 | CSGTGDQPQHF
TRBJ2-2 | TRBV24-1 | CATGEFTGELFF
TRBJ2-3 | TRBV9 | CASSAQGAVRTDTQYF
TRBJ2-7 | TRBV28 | CASSFSASSSYEQYF
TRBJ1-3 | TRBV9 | CASSVQSSGNTIYF
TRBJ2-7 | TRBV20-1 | CSARFRGLGEQYF
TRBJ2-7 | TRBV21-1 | CASLYRDFSSYEQYF
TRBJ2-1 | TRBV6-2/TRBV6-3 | CASSHGGPEQFF
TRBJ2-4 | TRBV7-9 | CASSLGERQRGGNIQYF
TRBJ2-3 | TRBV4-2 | CASSQDLRVTDTQYF
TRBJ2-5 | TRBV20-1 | CSARVAGRAVWETQYF
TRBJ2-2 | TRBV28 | CASSPGLADTGELFF
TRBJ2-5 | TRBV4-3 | CASSQDLRQETQYF
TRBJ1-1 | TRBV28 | CASIGPNTEAFF
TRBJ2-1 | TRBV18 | CASSPRGLAGVTPHNEQFF
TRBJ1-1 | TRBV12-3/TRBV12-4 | CASSSVGGLAEAFF
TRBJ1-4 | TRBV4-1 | CASSDRDFSANEKLFF
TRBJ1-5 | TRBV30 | CAWSDGVHQPQHF
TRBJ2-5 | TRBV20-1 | CSARPTQTSGSRGYEVETQYF
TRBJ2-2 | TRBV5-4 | CASSLDGTSGRLSRGAGELFF
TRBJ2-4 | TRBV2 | CASSMEGGKSEYF